This T cell receptor (beta chain) was captured by sequencing in a study of blood T cell repertoires in COVID-19. Study at large: Sites across the United States, Italy and Spain contributed samples from acute and convalescent COVID-19. PBMCs, B-cell-depleted T cells, or T cells were the source of the cDNA or gDNA that made up the material.

Germline V gives CDR1 SGHVS, CDR2 FNYEAQ. J lost 2 bases, V lost 1 base, and 11 bases had no gene match. This CDR3 region has 18 residues. In the source study's methods: Nucleated cell counts were estimated from reference gene primer amplification. Sequencing was performed with immunoSEQ multiplex PCR; in TCRdb, only in-frame clones are kept and a portion is missing. D and trimming were read from the DNA, whereas the V and J calls and clone size are those reported in that table. The sample lists fewer than 300,000 clones, approximately 81% seen once, with 2.5% to 3.5% in the top ten. Sequences were obtained from peripheral blood. V gene TRBV7-6 combines with J gene TRBJ2-5; TRBD2 agrees at 9 bases. This receptor was identified in a woman aged 55-70 years with active or convalescent COVID-19. The CDR3 loop reads CASSLGYSGGSEQETQYF. DNA for the CDR3: TGTGCCAGCAGCTTAGGATACAGCGGGGGGTCGGAGCAAGAGACCCAGTACTTC. Using reference TRBV7-6 and TRBJ2-5 for the parts outside the CDR3, the full variable domain is GAGVSQSPRYKVTKRGQDVALRCDPISGHVSLYWYRQALGQGPEFLTYFNYEAQQDKSGLPNDRFSAERPEGSISTLTIQRTEQRDSAMYRCASSLGYSGGSEQETQYFGPGTRLLVL.